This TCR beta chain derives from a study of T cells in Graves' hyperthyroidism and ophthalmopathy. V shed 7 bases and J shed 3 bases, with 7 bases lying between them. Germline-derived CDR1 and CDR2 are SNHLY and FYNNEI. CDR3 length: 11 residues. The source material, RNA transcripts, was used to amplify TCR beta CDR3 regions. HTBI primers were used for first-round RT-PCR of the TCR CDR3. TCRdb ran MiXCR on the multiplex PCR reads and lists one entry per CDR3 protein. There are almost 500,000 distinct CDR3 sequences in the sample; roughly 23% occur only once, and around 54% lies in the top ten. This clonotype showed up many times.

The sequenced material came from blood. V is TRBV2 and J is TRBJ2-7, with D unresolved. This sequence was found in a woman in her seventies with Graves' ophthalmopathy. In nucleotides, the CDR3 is TGTGCCAGCACCAGCTACTACGAGCAGTACTTC. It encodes CASTSYYEQYF. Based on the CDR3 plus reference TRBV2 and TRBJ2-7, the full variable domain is EPEVTQTPSHQVTQMGQEVILRCVPISNHLYFYWYRQILGQKVEFLVSFYNNEISEKSEIFDDQFSVERPDGSNFTLKIRSTKLEDSAMYFCASTSYYEQYFGPGTRLTVT.